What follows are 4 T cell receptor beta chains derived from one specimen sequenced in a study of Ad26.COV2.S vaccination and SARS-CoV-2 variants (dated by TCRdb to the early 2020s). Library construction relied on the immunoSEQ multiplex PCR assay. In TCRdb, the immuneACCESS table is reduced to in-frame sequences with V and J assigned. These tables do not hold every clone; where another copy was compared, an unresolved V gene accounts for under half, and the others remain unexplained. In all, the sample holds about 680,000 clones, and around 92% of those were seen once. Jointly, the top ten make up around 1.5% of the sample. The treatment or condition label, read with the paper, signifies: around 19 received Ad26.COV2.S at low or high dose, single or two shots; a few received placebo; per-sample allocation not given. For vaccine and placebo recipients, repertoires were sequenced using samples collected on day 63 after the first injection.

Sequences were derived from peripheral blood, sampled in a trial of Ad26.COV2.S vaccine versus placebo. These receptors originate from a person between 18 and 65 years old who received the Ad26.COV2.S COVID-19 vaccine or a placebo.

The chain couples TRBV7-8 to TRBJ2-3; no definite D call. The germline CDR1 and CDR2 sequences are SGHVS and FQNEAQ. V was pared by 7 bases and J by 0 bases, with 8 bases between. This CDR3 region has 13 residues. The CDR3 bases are TGTGCCAGCACCCTTCCCAGCACAGATACGCAGTATTTT. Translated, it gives CASTLPSTDTQYF.

In DNA form, the CDR3 reads TGTGCCAGCAACCCCGGGGCCGGGGAGACCCAGTACTTC. Translation: CASNPGAGETQYF. V is TRBV6-5 and J is TRBJ2-5; D may be TRBD1 or TRBD2 (5 bases each). V shed 7 bases and J shed 5 bases, with 14 bases lying between them. Germline V lookup: CDR1 MNHEY, CDR2 SVGAGI. CDR3 length: 13 amino acids.

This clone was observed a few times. The CDR3 protein is CASSPPRDGEQFF. The DNA of the CDR3 is TGTGCCAGCTCACCACCGCGCGACGGTGAGCAGTTCTTC. The V gene is TRBV18, the J gene TRBJ2-1; D remains unclear. Germline V gene lookup returns CDR1 KGHSH and CDR2 LQKENI. The CDR3 is 13 amino acids. Trimming took off 0 bases at V and 9 bases at J, with 9 bases between the two ends.

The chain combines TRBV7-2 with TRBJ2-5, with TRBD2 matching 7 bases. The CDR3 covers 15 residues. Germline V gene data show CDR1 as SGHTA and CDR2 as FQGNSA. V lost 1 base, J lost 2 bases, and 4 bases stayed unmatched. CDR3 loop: CASSLGQGGQETQYF. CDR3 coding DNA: TGTGCCAGCAGCTTAGGGCAGGGAGGGCAAGAGACCCAGTACTTC.